This T cell receptor beta chain emerged from a study of shared clonotypes between healthy human individuals. As defined, naive CD8 cells were CD45RO-negative and positively selected for CCR7, with terminally differentiated effector memory CD45RA+ cells excluded. The protocol was immunoSEQ multiplex PCR, while the TCRdb copy is restricted to in-frame clones and leaves out a portion. The repertoire holds about 800,000 clones, with about 96% as singletons. Germline-derived CDR1 and CDR2 are LGHNA and YNFKEQ. V gave up 3 bases and J gave up 5 bases; unmatched junction bases: 8. CDR3 size: 16 residues. The rearrangement uses TRBV4-2 and TRBJ2-7; 12 bases are a match to TRBD2. Sequencing was carried out using naive CD8+ T cells sorted from blood. The TCR comes from a man aged 30-40 years in good health. Here the CDR3 DNA reads TGTGCCAGCAGCCACCGACTAGCGGGAGATATAAACGAGCAGTACTTC. It specifies CASSHRLAGDINEQYF.